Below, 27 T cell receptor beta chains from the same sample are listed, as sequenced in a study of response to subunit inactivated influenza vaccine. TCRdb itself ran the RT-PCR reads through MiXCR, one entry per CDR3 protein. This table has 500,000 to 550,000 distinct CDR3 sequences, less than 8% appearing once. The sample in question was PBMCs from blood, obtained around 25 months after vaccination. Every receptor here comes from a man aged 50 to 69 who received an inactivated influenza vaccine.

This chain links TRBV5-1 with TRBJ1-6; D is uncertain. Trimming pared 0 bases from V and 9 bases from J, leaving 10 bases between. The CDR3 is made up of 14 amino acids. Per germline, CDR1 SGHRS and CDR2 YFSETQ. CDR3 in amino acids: CASSLGQFLSPLHF. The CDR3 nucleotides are TGCGCCAGCAGCTTGGGGCAGTTTCTTTCACCCCTCCACTTT.

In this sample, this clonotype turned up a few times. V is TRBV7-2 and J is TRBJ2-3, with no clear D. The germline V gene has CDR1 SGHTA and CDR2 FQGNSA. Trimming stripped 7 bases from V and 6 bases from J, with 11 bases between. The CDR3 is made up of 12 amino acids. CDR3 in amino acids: CASIKTWDTQYF. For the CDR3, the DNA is TGTGCCAGCATCAAGACGTGGGATACGCAGTATTTT. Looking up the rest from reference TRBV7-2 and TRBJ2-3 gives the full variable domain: GAGVSQSPSNKVTEKGKDVELRCDPISGHTALYWYRQSLGQGLEFLIYFQGNSAPDKSGLPSDRFSAERTGGSVSTLTIQRTQQEDSAVYLCASIKTWDTQYFGPGTRLTVL.

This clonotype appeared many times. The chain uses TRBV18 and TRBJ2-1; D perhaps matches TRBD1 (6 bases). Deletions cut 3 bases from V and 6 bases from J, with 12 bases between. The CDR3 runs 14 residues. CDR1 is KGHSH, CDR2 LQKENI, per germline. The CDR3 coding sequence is TGTGCCAGCTCACCTCAGGGGTATGGCAATGAGCAGTTCTTC. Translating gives CASSPQGYGNEQFF.

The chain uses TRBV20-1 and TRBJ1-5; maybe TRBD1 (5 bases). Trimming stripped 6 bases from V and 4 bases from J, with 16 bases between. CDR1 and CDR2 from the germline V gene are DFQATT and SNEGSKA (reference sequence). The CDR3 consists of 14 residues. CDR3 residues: CSAPSGTKNQPQHF. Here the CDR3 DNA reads TGCAGTGCCCCATCCGGGACGAAAAATCAGCCCCAGCATTTT.

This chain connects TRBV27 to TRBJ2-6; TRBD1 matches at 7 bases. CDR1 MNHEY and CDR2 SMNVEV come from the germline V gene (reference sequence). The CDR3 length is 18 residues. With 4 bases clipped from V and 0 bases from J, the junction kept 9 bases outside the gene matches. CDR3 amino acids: CASSSRQGARSGANVLTF. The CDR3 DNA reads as TGTGCCAGCAGTTCCCGACAGGGAGCCCGCTCTGGGGCCAACGTCCTGACTTTC.

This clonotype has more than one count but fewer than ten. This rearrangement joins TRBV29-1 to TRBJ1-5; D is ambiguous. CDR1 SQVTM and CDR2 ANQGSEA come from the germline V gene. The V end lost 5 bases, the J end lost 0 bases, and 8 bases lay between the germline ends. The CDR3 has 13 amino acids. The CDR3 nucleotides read TGCAGCGTTTGGGAGAATAGCAATCAGCCCCAGCATTTT. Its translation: CSVWENSNQPQHF.

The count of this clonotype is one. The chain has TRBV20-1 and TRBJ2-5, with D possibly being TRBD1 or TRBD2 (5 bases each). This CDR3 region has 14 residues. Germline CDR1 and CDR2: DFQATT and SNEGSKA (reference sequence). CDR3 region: CSVRRGAGQETQYF. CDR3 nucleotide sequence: TGCAGCGTCCGGAGAGGGGCTGGCCAAGAGACCCAGTACTTC.

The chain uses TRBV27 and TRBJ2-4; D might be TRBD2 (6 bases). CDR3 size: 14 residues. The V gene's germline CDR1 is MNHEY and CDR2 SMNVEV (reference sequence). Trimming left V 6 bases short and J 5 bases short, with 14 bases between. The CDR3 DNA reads TGTGCCAGCAGCCAGGGACTCCAACAAAACATTCAGTACTTC. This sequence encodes CASSQGLQQNIQYF.

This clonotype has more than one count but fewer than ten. In nucleotides, the CDR3 is TGTGCCAGCAGCGTAGGTAGCGGCCCCACAGATACGCAGTATTTT. It encodes CASSVGSGPTDTQYF. The gene calls are TRBV9 and TRBJ2-3; weak D call: TRBD2 (6 bases). V was pared by 0 bases and J by 2 bases, with 10 bases between. The CDR3 loop spans 15 amino acids. Germline V CDR1 and CDR2: SGDLS, YYNGEE.

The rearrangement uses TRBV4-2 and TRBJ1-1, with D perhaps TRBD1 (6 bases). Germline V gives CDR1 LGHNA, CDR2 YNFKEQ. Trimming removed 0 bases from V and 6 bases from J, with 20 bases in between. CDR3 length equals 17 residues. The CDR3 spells CASSQDPGAIDFAEAFF. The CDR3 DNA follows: TGTGCCAGCAGCCAAGATCCGGGGGCAATTGATTTCGCTGAAGCTTTCTTT.

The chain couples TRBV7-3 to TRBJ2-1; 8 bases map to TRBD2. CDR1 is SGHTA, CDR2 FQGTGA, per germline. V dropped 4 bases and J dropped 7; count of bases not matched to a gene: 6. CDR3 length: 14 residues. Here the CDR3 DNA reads TGTGCCAGCAGCTCCGGGACTAGTCAAAATGAGCAGTTCTTC. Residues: CASSSGTSQNEQFF.

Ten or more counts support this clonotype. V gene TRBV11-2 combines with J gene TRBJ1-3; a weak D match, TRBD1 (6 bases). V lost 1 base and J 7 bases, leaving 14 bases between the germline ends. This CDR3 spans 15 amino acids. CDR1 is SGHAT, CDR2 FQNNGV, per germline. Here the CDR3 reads CASSLVAGAGNTIYF. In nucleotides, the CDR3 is TGTGCCAGCAGCTTAGTCGCGGGGGCCGGGAACACCATATATTTT.

The chain's CDR3 is CASSVDPGPGSYEQYF. CDR3 DNA sequence: TGTGCCAGCAGCGTGGACCCGGGCCCCGGCTCCTACGAGCAGTACTTC. The chain employs TRBV7-2 and TRBJ2-7; D ambiguous. Germline-derived CDR1 and CDR2 are SGHTA and FQGNSA. With 5 bases removed from V and 0 bases from J, the gap between germline ends came to 17 bases. The length of the CDR3 is 16 residues.

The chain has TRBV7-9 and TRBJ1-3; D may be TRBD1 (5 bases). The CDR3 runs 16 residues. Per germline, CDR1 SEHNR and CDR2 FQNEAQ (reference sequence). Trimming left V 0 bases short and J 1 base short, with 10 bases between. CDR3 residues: CASSLAEGTSGNTIYF. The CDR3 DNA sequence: TGTGCCAGCAGCTTAGCGGAGGGGACTTCTGGAAACACCATATATTTT.

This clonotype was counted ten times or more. The CDR3 reads CASSSPSTNSTNEKLFF. CDR3 DNA sequence: TGTGCCAGCAGTTCCCCCAGCACGAATTCCACTAATGAAAAACTGTTTTTT. The chain uses TRBV6-2 or TRBV6-3 and TRBJ1-4; D gene ambiguous. CDR1 is MNHEY and CDR2 is SVGEGT in the germline V gene. CDR3 length: 17 amino acids. Trimming pared 4 bases from V and 2 bases from J, leaving 17 bases between.

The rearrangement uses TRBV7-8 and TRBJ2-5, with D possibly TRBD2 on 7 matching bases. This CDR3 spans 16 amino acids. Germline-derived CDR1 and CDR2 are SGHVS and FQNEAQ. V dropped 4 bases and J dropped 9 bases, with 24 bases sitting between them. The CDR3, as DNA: TGTGCCAGCAGCTATGGGGGGGGGGCCGAGGAAGTGGCCCAGTACTTC. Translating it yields CASSYGGGAEEVAQYF.

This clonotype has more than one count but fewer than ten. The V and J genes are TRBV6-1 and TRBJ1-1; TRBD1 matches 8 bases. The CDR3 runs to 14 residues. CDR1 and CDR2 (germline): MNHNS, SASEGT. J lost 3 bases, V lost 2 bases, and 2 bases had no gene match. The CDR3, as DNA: TGTGCCAGCAGTGAACAGGGGGCCTACACTGAAGCTTTCTTT. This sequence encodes CASSEQGAYTEAFF.

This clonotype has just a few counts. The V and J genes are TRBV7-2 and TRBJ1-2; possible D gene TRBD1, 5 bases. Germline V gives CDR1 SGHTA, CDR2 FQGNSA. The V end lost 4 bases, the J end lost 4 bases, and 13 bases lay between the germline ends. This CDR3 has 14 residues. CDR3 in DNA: TGTGCCAGCAGCTCCCTTGGGGGGAGCTATGGCTACACCTTC. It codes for CASSSLGGSYGYTF. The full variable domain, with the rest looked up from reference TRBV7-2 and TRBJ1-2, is GAGVSQSPSNKVTEKGKDVELRCDPISGHTALYWYRQSLGQGLEFLIYFQGNSAPDKSGLPSDRFSAERTGGSVSTLTIQRTQQEDSAVYLCASSSLGGSYGYTFGSGTRLTVV.

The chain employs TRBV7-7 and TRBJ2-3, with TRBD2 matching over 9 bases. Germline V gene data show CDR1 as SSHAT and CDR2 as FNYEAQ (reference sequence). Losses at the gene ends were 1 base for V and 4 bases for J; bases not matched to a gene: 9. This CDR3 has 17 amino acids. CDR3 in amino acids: CASSLVGGRAISDTQYF. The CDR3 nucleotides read TGTGCCAGCAGCTTAGTAGGCGGGAGGGCCATTTCAGATACGCAGTATTTT.

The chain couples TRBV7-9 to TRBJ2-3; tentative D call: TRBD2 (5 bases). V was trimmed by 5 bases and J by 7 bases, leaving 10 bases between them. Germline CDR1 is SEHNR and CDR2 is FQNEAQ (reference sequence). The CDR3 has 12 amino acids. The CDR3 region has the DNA TGTGCCAGCAGCATGGACTTCTATACGCAGTATTTT. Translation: CASSMDFYTQYF. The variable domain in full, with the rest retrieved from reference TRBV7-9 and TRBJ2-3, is DTGVSQNPRHKITKRGQNVTFRCDPISEHNRLYWYRQTLGQGPEFLTYFQNEAQLEKSRLLSDRFSAERPKGSFSTLEIQRTEQGDSAMYLCASSMDFYTQYFGPGTRLTVL.

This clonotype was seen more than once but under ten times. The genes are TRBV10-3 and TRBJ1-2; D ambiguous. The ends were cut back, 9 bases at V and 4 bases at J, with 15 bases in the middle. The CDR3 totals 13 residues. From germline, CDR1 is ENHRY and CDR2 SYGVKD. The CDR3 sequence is CAIARASGYGYTF. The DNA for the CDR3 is TGTGCCATTGCCCGGGCGAGTGGCTATGGCTACACCTTC.

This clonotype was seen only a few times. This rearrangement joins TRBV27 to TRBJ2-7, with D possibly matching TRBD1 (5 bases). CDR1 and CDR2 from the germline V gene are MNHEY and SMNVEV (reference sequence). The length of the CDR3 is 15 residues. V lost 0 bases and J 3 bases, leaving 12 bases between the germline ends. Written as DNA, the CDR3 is TGTGCCAGCAGTTTATCGTCAGGGTTGGGCTACGAGCAGTACTTC. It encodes CASSLSSGLGYEQYF.

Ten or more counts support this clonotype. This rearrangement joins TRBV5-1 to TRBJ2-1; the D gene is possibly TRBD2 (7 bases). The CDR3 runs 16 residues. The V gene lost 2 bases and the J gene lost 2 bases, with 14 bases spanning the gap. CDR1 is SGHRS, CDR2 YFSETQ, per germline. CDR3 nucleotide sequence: TGCGCCAGCAGCTTCGGGGGCGGGAGAGCCTACAATGAGCAGTTCTTC. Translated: CASSFGGGRAYNEQFF.

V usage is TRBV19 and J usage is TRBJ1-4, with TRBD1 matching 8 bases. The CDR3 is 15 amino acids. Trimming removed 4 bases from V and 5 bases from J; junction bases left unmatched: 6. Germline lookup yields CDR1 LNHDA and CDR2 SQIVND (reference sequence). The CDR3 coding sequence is TGTGCCAGTAGTACGGGGACAGGAAGAAATGAAAAACTGTTTTTT. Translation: CASSTGTGRNEKLFF.

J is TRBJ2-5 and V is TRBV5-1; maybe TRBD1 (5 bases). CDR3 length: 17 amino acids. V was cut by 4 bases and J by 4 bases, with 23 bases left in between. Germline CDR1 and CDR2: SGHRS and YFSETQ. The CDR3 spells CASSLGYVGLDGETQYF. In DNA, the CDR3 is TGCGCCAGCAGCCTGGGGTATGTGGGGCTAGACGGAGAGACCCAGTACTTC.

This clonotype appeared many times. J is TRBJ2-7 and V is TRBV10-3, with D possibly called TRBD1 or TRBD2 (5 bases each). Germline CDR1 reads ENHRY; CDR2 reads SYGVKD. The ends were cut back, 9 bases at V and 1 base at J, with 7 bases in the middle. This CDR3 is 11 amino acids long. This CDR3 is CAIGGSYEQYF. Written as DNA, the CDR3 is TGTGCCATTGGGGGTTCCTACGAGCAGTACTTC.

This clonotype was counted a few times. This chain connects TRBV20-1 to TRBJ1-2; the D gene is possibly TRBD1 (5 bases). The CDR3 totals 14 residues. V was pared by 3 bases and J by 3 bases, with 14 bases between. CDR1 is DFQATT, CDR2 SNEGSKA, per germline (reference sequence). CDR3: CSARDLEGDYGYTF. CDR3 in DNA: TGCAGTGCTAGGGACCTTGAAGGGGACTATGGCTACACCTTC.